This T cell receptor (beta chain) originates from a study of breast tumors, draining lymph nodes, adjacent tissues. General observations from the study: Luminal-like breast cancer showed significantly greater tumor-nontumor repertoire similarity than basal-like breast cancer did. The lymph node origin of tumor T cells was framed as consistent with a hypothesis, not demonstrated. Most tumor T cells seemingly derive from lymph node, then expand in tumor. Tumor TCR diversity was below lymph nodes but above nontumor tissue.

TCRdb analysed the multiplex PCR reads with MiXCR anew, one entry per CDR3 protein. The profile covers some 250,000 distinct CDR3 sequences, with 30% to 35% appearing a single time and 3% to 4% taken by the ten largest. The CDR3 extends over 16 amino acids. Germline-derived CDR1 and CDR2 are SGHAT and FQNNGV. J gave up 8 bases and V 1 base, and 9 bases lay outside the gene matches. This clonotype was detected ten times or more. Its antigen is unknown. Breast cancer patients provided tissue from their axillary draining lymph nodes. The sequenced material came from axillary lymph node tissue. The chain uses TRBV11-2 and TRBJ2-1; the match to TRBD2 covers 9 bases. The receptor was isolated from a female donor with breast cancer. Some clones in this sample may be carry-over from other donors' samples. The CDR3 region has the DNA TGTGCCAGCAGCTTAGTGTCCAGCGGGGGGTGGGATGAGCAGTTCTTC. It encodes CASSLVSSGGWDEQFF.